A single sample is the source of the 11 T cell receptor beta chains below, sequenced in a study of CD8 T cells in ankylosing spondylitis. From the 5' RACE reads, TCRdb called clonotypes with MiXCR, one entry per CDR3 protein. The data show 150,000 to 200,000 distinct CDR3 sequences, roughly 13% seen once. Material for sequencing was blood, either unsorted or a sorted T cell fraction (not recorded which). These receptors came from a female donor with ankylosing spondylitis or in good health (not recorded which).

This clonotype was seen a few times. The chain joins TRBV7-3 to TRBJ2-1; D unresolved. Germline lookup yields CDR1 SGHTA and CDR2 FQGTGA. V was clipped by 5 bases and J by 0 bases, with 14 bases between them. This CDR3 has 16 amino acids. CDR3: CASSPAGLSSYNEQFF. The CDR3 nucleotides are TGTGCCAGCAGCCCGGCCGGGTTGAGCTCCTACAATGAGCAGTTCTTC.

The chain joins TRBV7-3 to TRBJ2-1, with 13 bases identical to TRBD2. CDR3 size: 16 residues. Germline V gene lookup returns CDR1 SGHTA and CDR2 FQGTGA. V trimming: 5 bases; J trimming: 7 bases; junction bases outside the gene matches: 8. This chain's CDR3 is CASSPRTSGSENEQFF. The CDR3 DNA reads as TGTGCCAGCAGCCCTAGGACTAGCGGGAGTGAGAATGAGCAGTTCTTC.

The chain recombines TRBV20-1 with TRBJ2-5; no clear D. CDR1 and CDR2 (germline): DFQATT, SNEGSKA (reference sequence). This CDR3 is built from 14 residues. V lost 3 bases to trimming and J lost 0 bases, with 11 bases between them. The CDR3 region is CSASPLGNQETQYF. DNA for the CDR3: TGCAGTGCTAGTCCCCTGGGAAACCAAGAGACCCAGTACTTC.

This clonotype has a handful of counts. This chain connects TRBV7-2 to TRBJ2-3, with a weak D call TRBD2 (5 bases). V dropped 1 base and J dropped 0 bases, with 11 bases sitting between them. CDR3 length: 16 amino acids. From germline, CDR1 is SGHTA and CDR2 FQGNSA. The CDR3 DNA reads TGTGCCAGCAGCTTAGGTGGGAGCTCTAGCACAGATACGCAGTATTTT. Translated: CASSLGGSSSTDTQYF.

This clonotype occurred a few times. The chain is built from TRBV3-1 and TRBJ1-1; D call uncertain. The V gene lost 0 bases and the J gene lost 1 base, with 9 bases spanning the gap. Germline V gene data show CDR1 as LGHDT and CDR2 as YNNKEL (reference sequence). The CDR3 covers 15 residues. CDR3 protein: CASSQDWLQNTEAFF. CDR3 nucleotide sequence: TGTGCCAGCAGCCAAGATTGGCTTCAGAACACTGAAGCTTTCTTT.

As to this clonotype: Being one base from a much bigger clone, this may be a read error. The rearrangement links TRBV6-4 to TRBJ2-1; D is perhaps TRBD2 (5 bases). The CDR3 runs to 13 residues. Per the germline V gene, CDR1 is MRHNA and CDR2 is SNTAGT. Trimming took 4 bases from V and 14 from J, leaving 18 bases between them. CDR3 sequence (DNA): TGTGCCAGCAGTGTTGGGGAGTGGGAGAGGAAGTTCTTC. Protein sequence: CASSVGEWERKFF.

In this sample, this clonotype turned up many times. The chain links TRBV6-2 or TRBV6-3 to TRBJ1-6; TRBD1 agrees at 8 bases. CDR1 and CDR2 (germline): MNHEY, SVGEGT. Trimming cost V 5 bases and J 9 bases; bases outside gene matches: 9. The CDR3 spans 15 residues. The CDR3 is CASSKPTTGASPLHF. The DNA of the CDR3 is TGTGCCAGCAGTAAACCTACGACAGGGGCTTCACCCCTCCACTTT.

Worth noting for this clonotype: Since a much larger clone is just one base distant, this may be a read error. The gene calls are TRBV7-9 and TRBJ1-2, with 7 bases fitting TRBD1. Germline V CDR1 and CDR2: SEHNR, FQNEAQ (reference sequence). The CDR3 totals 14 residues. CDR3 coding DNA: TGTGCCAACAGCCTGGGACAGACTAACTATGGCTACACCTTC. Encoded protein: CANSLGQTNYGYTF.

This chain connects TRBV7-2 to TRBJ2-1, with D unclear. CDR3 length: 11 amino acids. V was trimmed by 4 bases and J by 12 bases, leaving 10 bases between them. Germline CDR1 SGHTA, CDR2 FQGNSA. CDR3: CASSSLKAQFF. The CDR3 DNA reads TGTGCCAGCAGCTCATTAAAGGCGCAGTTCTTC.

This clonotype was observed many times. The chain joins TRBV5-6 to TRBJ2-1; 13 bases align to TRBD2. Losses at the gene ends were 2 bases for V and 8 bases for J; bases not matched to a gene: 4. The length of the CDR3 is 15 residues. Germline CDR1 is SGHDT and CDR2 is YYEEEE. CDR3 loop: CASSLLAGGPYEQFF. The CDR3 nucleotides are TGTGCCAGCAGCTTACTAGCGGGAGGGCCCTATGAGCAGTTCTTC.

Written as DNA, the CDR3 is TGTGCCACCAGTGGGACAGGCGGCTCCTACGAGCAGTACTTC. Amino acids: CATSGTGGSYEQYF. This sequence joins TRBV24-1 and TRBJ2-7, with 7 bases lining up with TRBD1. Losses at the gene ends were 5 bases for V and 0 bases for J; bases not matched to a gene: 3. The CDR3 consists of 14 residues. Germline V gene data show CDR1 as KGHDR and CDR2 as SFDVKD.